This T cell receptor beta chain was identified during a study of shared T cell receptors in the human thymus. The CDR3 consists of 15 residues. V was shortened by 1 base and J by 5 bases, with 15 bases between the two germline ends. From germline, CDR1 is SGHNT and CDR2 YYREEE (reference sequence). Clones were sequenced by immunoSEQ multiplex PCR, and TCRdb holds only the in-frame ones, with some missing. The profile shows about 380,000 clones, approximately 95% of them singletons. The V call is TRBV5-4, the J call TRBJ2-5; D perhaps matches TRBD1 (5 bases). Sequenced input: thymocytes. This sequence was found in a human donor. The CDR3 loop reads CASSLSWGAVETQYF. The CDR3 DNA reads as TGTGCCAGCAGCTTGTCTTGGGGCGCAGTGGAGACCCAGTACTTC.